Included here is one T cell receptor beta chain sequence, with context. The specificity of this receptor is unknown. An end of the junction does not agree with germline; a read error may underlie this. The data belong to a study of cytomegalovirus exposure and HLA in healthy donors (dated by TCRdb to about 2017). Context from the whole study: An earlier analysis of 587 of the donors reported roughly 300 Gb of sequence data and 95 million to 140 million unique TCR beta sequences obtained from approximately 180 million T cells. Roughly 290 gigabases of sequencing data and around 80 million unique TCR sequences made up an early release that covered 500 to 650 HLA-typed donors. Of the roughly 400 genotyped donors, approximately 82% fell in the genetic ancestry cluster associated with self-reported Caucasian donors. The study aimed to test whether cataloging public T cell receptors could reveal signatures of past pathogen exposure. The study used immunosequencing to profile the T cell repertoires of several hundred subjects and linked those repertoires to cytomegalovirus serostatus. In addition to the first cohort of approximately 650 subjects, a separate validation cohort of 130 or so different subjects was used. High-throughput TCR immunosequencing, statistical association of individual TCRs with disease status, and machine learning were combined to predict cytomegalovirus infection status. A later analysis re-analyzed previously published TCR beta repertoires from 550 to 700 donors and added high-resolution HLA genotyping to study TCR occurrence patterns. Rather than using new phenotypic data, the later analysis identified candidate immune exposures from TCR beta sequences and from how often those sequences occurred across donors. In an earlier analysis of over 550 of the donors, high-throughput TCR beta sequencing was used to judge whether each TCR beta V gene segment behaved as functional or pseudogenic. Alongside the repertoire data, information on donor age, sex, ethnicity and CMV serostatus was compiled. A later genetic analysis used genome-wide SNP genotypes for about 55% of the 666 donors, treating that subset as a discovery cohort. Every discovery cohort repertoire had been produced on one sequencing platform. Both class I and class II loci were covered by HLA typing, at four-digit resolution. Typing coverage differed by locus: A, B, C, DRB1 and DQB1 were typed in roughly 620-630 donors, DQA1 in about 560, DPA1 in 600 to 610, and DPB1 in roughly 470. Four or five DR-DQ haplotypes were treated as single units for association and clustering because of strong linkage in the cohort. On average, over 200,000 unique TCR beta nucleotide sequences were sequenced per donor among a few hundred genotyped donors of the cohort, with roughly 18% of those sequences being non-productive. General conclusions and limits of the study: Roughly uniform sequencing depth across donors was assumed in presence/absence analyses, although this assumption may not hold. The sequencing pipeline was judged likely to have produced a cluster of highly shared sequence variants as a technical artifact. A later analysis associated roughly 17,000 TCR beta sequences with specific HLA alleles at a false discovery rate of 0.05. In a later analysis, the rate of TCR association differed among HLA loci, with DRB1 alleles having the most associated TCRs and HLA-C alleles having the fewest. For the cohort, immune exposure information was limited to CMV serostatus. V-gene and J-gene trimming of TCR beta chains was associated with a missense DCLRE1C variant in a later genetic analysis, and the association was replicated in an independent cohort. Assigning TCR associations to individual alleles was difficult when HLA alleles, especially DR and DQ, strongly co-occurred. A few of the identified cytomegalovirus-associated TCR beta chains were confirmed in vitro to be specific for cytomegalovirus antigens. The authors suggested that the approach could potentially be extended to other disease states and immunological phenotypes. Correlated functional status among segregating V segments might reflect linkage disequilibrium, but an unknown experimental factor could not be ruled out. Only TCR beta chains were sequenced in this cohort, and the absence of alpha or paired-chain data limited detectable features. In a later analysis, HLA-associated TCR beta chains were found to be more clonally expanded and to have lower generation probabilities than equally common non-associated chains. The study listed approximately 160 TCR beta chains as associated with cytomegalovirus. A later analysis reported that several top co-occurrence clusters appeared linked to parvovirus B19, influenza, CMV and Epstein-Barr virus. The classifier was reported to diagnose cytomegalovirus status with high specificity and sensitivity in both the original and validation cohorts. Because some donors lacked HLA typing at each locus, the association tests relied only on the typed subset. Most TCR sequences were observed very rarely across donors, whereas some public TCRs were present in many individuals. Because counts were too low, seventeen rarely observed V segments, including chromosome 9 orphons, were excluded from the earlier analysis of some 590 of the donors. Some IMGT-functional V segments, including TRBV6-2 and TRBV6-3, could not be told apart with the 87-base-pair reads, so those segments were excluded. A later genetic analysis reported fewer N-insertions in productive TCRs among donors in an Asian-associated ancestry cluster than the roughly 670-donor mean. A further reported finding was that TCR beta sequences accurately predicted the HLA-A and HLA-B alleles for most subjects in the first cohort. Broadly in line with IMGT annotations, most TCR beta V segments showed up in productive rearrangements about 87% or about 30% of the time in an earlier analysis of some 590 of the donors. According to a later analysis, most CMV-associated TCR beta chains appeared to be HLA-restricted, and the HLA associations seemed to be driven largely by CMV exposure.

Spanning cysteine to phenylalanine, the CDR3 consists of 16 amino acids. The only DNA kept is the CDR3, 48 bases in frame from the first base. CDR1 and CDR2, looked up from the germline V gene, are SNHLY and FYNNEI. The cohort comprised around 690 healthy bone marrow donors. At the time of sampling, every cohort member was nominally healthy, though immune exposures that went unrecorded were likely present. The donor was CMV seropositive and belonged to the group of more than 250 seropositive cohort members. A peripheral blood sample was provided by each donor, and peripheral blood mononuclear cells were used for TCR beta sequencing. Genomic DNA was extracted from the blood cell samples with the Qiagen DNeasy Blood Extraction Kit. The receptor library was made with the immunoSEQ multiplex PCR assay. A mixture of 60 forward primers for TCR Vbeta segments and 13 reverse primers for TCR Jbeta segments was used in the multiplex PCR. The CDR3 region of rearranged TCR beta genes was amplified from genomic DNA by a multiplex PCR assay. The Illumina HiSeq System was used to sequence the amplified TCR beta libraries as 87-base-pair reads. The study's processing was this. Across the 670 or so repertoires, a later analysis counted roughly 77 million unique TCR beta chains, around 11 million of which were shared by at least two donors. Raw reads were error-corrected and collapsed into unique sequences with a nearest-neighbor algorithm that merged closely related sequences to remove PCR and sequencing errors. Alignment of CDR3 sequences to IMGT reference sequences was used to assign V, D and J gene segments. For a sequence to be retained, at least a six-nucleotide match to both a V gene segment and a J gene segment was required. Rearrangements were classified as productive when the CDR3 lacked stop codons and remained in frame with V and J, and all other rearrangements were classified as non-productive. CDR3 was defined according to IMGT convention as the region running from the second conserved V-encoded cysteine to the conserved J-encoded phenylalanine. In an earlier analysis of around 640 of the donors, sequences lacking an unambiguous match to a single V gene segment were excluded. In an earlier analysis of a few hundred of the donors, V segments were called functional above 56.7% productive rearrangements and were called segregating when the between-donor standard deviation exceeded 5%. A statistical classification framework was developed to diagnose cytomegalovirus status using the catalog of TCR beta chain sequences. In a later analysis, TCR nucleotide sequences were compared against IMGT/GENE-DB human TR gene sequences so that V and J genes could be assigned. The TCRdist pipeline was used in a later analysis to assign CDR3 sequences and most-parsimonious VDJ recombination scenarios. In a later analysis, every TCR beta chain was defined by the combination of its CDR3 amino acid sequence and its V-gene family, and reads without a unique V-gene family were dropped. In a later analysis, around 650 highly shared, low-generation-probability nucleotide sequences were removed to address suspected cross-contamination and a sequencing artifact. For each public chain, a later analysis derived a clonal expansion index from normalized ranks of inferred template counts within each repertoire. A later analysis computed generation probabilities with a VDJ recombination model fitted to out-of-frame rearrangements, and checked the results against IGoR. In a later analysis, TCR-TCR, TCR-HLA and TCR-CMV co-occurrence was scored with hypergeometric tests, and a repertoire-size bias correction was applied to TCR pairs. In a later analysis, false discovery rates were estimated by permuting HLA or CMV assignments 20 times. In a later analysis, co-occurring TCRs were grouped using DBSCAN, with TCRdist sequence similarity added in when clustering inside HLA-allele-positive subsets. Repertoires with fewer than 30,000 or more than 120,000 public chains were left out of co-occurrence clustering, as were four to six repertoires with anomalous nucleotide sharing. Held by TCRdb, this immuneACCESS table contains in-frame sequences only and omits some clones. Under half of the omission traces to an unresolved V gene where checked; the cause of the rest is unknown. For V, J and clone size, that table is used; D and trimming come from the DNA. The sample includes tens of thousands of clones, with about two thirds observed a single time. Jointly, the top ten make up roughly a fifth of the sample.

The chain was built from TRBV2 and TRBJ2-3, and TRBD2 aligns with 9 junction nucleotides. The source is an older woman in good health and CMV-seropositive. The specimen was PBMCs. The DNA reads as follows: TGTGTCAGCAGTGGACTTAGCGGGGGCCTCACGGATACGCAGTATTTT. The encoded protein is CVSSGLSGGLTDTQYF.